This T cell receptor (beta chain) derives from a study of T cell responses to AZD1222 COVID-19 vaccine. TCRdb keeps only in-frame clones here, not all; method: immunoSEQ multiplex PCR. Of some 150,000 clones listed, 80% to 90% were seen once; the top ten hold over 7%. Findings and caveats of the study: Sampling that yielded the repertoires occurred only after the peak T cell response. The study found vaccine-associated CD4 TCRs spanning spike, dominant at 160-218 and 743-854. Baseline seropositivity occurred in only a handful of AZD1222 recipients. White British ancestry dominated among donors, who included more females, and clonal diversity was possibly underestimated.

The CDR3 length is 15 residues. CDR1 and CDR2 (germline): MGHRA, YSYEKL. The V end lost 4 bases, the J end lost 0 bases, and 12 bases lay between the germline ends. As concerns this clone: As yet, its antigen is unknown.

The sequencing here drew on peripheral blood, taken on day 0 of AZD1222 vaccination. The chain combines TRBV4-1 with TRBJ1-1; D not resolved. This TCR came from an adult in good health. The CDR3 protein is CASSRATSVNTEAFF. DNA of the CDR3: TGCGCCAGCAGCCGAGCAACATCGGTGAACACTGAAGCTTTCTTT.